The entry that follows covers one TCR beta chain sequence. Its antigen is as yet unknown. The data were taken from a study of T cell responses to AZD1222 COVID-19 vaccine. The wider study: Second-dose intervals near 4 or 12 weeks were combined.

Only in-frame clones appear in the TCRdb table, and some are missing; sequencing was by immunoSEQ multiplex PCR. The sample has under 150,000 clones; about 90% are singletons. Findings and caveats of the study: Close to half of spike-specific TCRs reportedly recognize unmutated variant regions. Vaccine-associated CD4 TCRs ranged over spike, dominating at 160-218 and 743-854. Donors were mostly white British, more females; clonal diversity possibly underestimated.

V was pared by 0 bases and J by 4 bases, with 6 bases between. The CDR3 extends over 13 amino acids. Per germline, CDR1 SGHRS and CDR2 YFSETQ. The chain has TRBV5-1 and TRBJ2-3; the D is unclear. Sequences were derived from peripheral blood, sampled on day 0 of AZD1222 vaccination. The TCR was taken from an adult in good health. CDR3 DNA sequence: TGCGCCAGCAGCTTGGAGGGATCAGATACGCAGTATTTT. Protein product: CASSLEGSDTQYF. Full variable domain (outside the CDR3, taken from reference TRBV5-1 and TRBJ2-3): KAGVTQTPRYLIKTRGQQVTLSCSPISGHRSVSWYQQTPGQGLQFLFEYFSETQRNKGNFPGRFSGRQFSNSRSEMNVSTLELGDSALYLCASSLEGSDTQYFGPGTRLTVL.